These 20 T cell receptor beta chains were sequenced from one sample in a study of T cell responses to AZD1222 COVID-19 vaccine (dated by TCRdb to 2020 to 2022). The sample's time point label, decoded: baseline before first vaccination. Libraries were constructed by the immunoSEQ multiplex PCR assay. The table comes from immuneACCESS by way of TCRdb, which keeps in-frame sequences with V and J called. Part of the clones is missing from these tables; in studies checked, under half for an unresolved V gene and the rest for unknown reasons. For this sample the table gives some 200,000 clones, of which just over 90% were detected only once. The top ten constitute approximately 3.9% of the sample. The material sequenced was peripheral blood, taken on day 0 of AZD1222 vaccination. The receptors here all came from an adult in good health.

This clone was picked up a small number of times. The J gene is TRBJ1-5, the V gene TRBV5-1; D call uncertain. CDR3 length equals 15 residues. Trimming removed 0 bases from V and 3 bases from J, with 10 bases in between. The germline gives CDR1 SGHRS, CDR2 YFSETQ. The CDR3 protein is CASSLVSGDNQPQHF. DNA of the CDR3: TGCGCCAGCAGCTTGGTGTCAGGCGACAATCAGCCCCAGCATTTT.

The chain is built from TRBV14 and TRBJ2-5; no reliable D call. The germline CDR1 and CDR2 sequences are SGHDN and FVKESK. The CDR3 is made up of 15 amino acids. Between the trimmed V and J ends, which lost 2 bases and 5 bases, there was a span of 15 bases. The chain's CDR3 is CASSQTFEFLETQYF. The CDR3 nucleotides are TGTGCCAGCAGCCAAACGTTTGAGTTTTTGGAGACCCAGTACTTC.

This clone appeared once. The chain links TRBV3-1 (or the pseudogene TRBV3-2) to TRBJ2-7; 9 bases align to TRBD1. The CDR3 sequence is 15 residues long. V gave up 4 bases and J gave up 2 bases; unmatched junction bases: 6. Germline lookup yields CDR1 LGHDT and CDR2 YNNKEL (reference sequence). CDR3 loop: CASSPEGQGAYEQYF. CDR3 DNA: TGTGCCAGCAGCCCCGAGGGACAGGGTGCCTACGAGCAGTACTTC.

The V and J genes are TRBV5-1 and TRBJ1-1; D is unresolved. This CDR3 spans 15 amino acids. The ends were cut back, 0 bases at V and 6 bases at J, with 15 bases in the middle. CDR1 and CDR2 from the germline V gene are SGHRS and YFSETQ. CDR3 in DNA: TGCGCCAGCAGCTTGGTACCGGGATCAAATGCTGAAGCTTTCTTT. Protein product: CASSLVPGSNAEAFF.

The chain recombines TRBV7-9 with TRBJ1-4; D is unclear. Germline CDR1 SEHNR, CDR2 FQNEAQ (reference sequence). The V end was cut by 4 bases, the J end by 3 bases, with 15 bases between. The CDR3 is 16 amino acids. Here the CDR3 reads CASSSYDLAANEKLFF. CDR3 sequence (DNA): TGTGCCAGCAGCTCCTATGACCTCGCGGCTAATGAAAAACTGTTTTTT.

The CDR3 loop reads CASSLSDRVNDYGYTF. In DNA form, the CDR3 reads TGCGCCAGCAGCCTTTCGGACCGAGTCAACGACTATGGCTACACCTTC. The chain links TRBV4-1 to TRBJ1-2; D gene ambiguous. The CDR3 loop spans 16 amino acids. CDR1 and CDR2 (germline): MGHRA, YSYEKL. With 4 bases removed from V and 3 bases from J, the gap between germline ends came to 18 bases.

The V and J genes are TRBV11-2 and TRBJ2-1; 8 bases are shared with TRBD2. The V gene end was trimmed by 6 bases and the J gene end by 10 bases; junction bases not matched to a gene: 14. The CDR3 totals 15 residues. Germline loops: CDR1 SGHAT, CDR2 FQNNGV. CDR3 residues: CASRLPGGTSFEQFF. CDR3 sequence (DNA): TGTGCCAGCAGGCTCCCCGGTGGGACTAGTTTCGAGCAGTTCTTC.

The rearrangement joins TRBV5-8 to TRBJ2-1; D is tentatively TRBD1 or TRBD2 (5 bases each). The CDR3 runs to 15 residues. The V gene lost 1 base and the J gene lost 2 bases, with 10 bases spanning the gap. The germline gives CDR1 SGHTS, CDR2 YDEGEE. The CDR3 loop reads CASSLRGVPYNEQFF. CDR3 bases: TGTGCCAGCAGCTTGCGGGGCGTACCCTACAATGAGCAGTTCTTC.

V is TRBV5-1 and J is TRBJ1-3; D not certain. The CDR3 covers 17 residues. Germline-derived CDR1 and CDR2 are SGHRS and YFSETQ. Between the trimmed V and J ends, which lost 4 bases and 0 bases, there was a span of 17 bases. In nucleotides, the CDR3 is TGCGCCAGCAGCCCTTCCCAAACAAGGGCCTCTGGAAACACCATATATTTT. Its translation: CASSPSQTRASGNTIYF.

The V and J genes are TRBV3-1 (or the pseudogene TRBV3-2) and TRBJ2-1, with 7 bases identical to TRBD1. This CDR3 is built from 13 residues. Germline trimming cut 2 bases from V and 6 bases from J; bases unmatched to any gene: 1. Per germline, CDR1 LGHDT and CDR2 YNNKEL (reference sequence). In nucleotides, the CDR3 is TGTGCCAGCAGCCAAAGGGGGCCCAATGAGCAGTTCTTC. This codes for CASSQRGPNEQFF.

This clone has only one observation. J is TRBJ1-6 and V is TRBV6-1, with a possible D match to TRBD1 (5 bases). Germline V gene sequence: CDR1 MNHNS, CDR2 SASEGT. The V and J ends lost 0 bases and 11 bases respectively, with 11 bases between them. CDR3 length equals 14 residues. The CDR3 nucleotides are TGTGCCAGCAGTGAAGCGCTGGGGGGGGCACCCCTCCACTTT. It translates to CASSEALGGAPLHF.

This chain connects TRBV12-3 or TRBV12-4 to TRBJ1-2; TRBD1 matches 9 bases. CDR3 length equals 13 residues. V shed 5 bases, J shed 8 bases, and the junction held 6 bases outside the gene matches. The CDR3 bases are TGTGCCAGCAGTCGGACAGGGGACGGCGGCTACACCTTC. Its translation: CASSRTGDGGYTF.

This rearrangement joins TRBV12-3 or TRBV12-4 to TRBJ1-6; the D is unclear. This CDR3 is built from 13 residues. V was shortened by 4 bases and J by 7 bases, with 8 bases between the two germline ends. The CDR3 sequence is CASSSVLNSPLHF. In DNA, the CDR3 is TGTGCCAGCAGTTCAGTCCTCAATTCACCCCTCCACTTT.

The chain carries TRBV12-3 or TRBV12-4 and TRBJ1-2; 7 bases map to TRBD1. This CDR3 is 13 amino acids long. After removal of 6 bases from V and 2 bases from J, the junction contained 3 bases not matched to a gene. The CDR3 spells CASSIQGNYGYTF. The CDR3 DNA reads as TGTGCCAGCAGCATACAGGGGAACTATGGCTACACCTTC.

The V call is TRBV19, the J call TRBJ2-3; no definite D call. This CDR3 comprises 13 residues. Trimming removed 3 bases at V and 1 base at J, with 5 bases between. Germline CDR1 is LNHDA and CDR2 is SQIVND (reference sequence). The CDR3, as DNA: TGTGCCAGTAGTATTCCGGGCACAGATACGCAGTATTTT. Translation: CASSIPGTDTQYF.

The chain carries TRBV5-1 and TRBJ2-1; 8 nucleotides match TRBD2. CDR1 and CDR2 from the germline V gene are SGHRS and YFSETQ. CDR3 length: 14 amino acids. Trimming at V came to 3 bases and at J to 5 bases, leaving 4 bases not matched to a gene. The CDR3 region is CASSSFGGDNEQFF. In nucleotides, the CDR3 is TGCGCCAGCAGCTCATTCGGGGGGGACAATGAGCAGTTCTTC. The full variable domain, with the rest looked up from reference TRBV5-1 and TRBJ2-1, is KAGVTQTPRYLIKTRGQQVTLSCSPISGHRSVSWYQQTPGQGLQFLFEYFSETQRNKGNFPGRFSGRQFSNSRSEMNVSTLELGDSALYLCASSSFGGDNEQFFGPGTRLTVL.

A remark on this clone: Other DNA sequences in the sample encode the same CDR3. This chain connects TRBV15 to TRBJ1-1; D is undetermined. V was cut by 6 bases and J by 0 bases, with 5 bases left in between. Per germline, CDR1 LNHNV and CDR2 YYDKDF (reference sequence). The CDR3 totals 12 residues. The CDR3 region is CATSRVNTEAFF. The CDR3 DNA sequence: TGTGCCACCAGTCGTGTGAACACTGAAGCTTTCTTT.

The J gene is TRBJ2-5, the V gene TRBV7-9, with 8 nucleotides matching TRBD1. J lost 5 bases, V lost 8 bases, and 10 bases had no gene match. The germline gives CDR1 SEHNR, CDR2 FQNEAQ (reference sequence). This CDR3 region has 14 residues. This chain's CDR3 is CASLQTGVFETQYF. The CDR3 DNA follows: TGTGCCAGCTTACAGACAGGGGTCTTTGAGACCCAGTACTTC.

The CDR3 DNA is TGTGCCAGCAGTGAAGGGCCACCCAATCTAAACATTCAGTACTTC. Protein: CASSEGPPNLNIQYF. V usage is TRBV2 and J usage is TRBJ2-4; D gene ambiguous. This CDR3 contains 15 residues. V was trimmed by 1 base and J by 6 bases, leaving 13 bases between them. Per the germline V gene, CDR1 is SNHLY and CDR2 is FYNNEI.

The V gene is TRBV7-5, the J gene TRBJ1-5; the listed D gene, TRBD1, was not tested against the DNA. TRBV7-5 is a known pseudogene. This CDR3 region has 15 residues. The CDR3 reads CVRGEDRVHNQPQHF. CDR3 nucleotides: TGTGTCAGGGGCGAGGACAGAGTTCATAATCAGCCCCAGCATTTT.